This T cell receptor (beta chain) was observed in a study of cytomegalovirus exposure and HLA in healthy donors (dated by TCRdb to about 2017). With respect to the entire study: According to an earlier analysis of a few hundred of the donors, some 180 million T cells yielded roughly 100 million unique TCR beta sequences and around 280 Gb of sequence data. An early release that covered about 600 HLA-typed donors contained approximately 290 gigabases of sequencing data and 80 million or so unique TCR sequences. Of the roughly 390 genotyped donors, 65% to 90% fell in the genetic ancestry cluster associated with self-reported Caucasian donors. The aim of the study was to test whether cataloging public T cell receptors could identify signatures of past pathogen exposure. The T cell repertoires of several hundred subjects were profiled by immunosequencing and related to cytomegalovirus serostatus. Besides the first cohort of roughly 660 subjects, a separate validation cohort made up of roughly 120 different subjects was used. To predict cytomegalovirus infection status, the study brought together high-throughput TCR immunosequencing, statistical association of individual TCRs with disease status, and machine learning. A later analysis re-analyzed previously published TCR beta repertoires from 660 or so donors and added high-resolution HLA genotyping to study TCR occurrence patterns. In the later analysis, no new phenotypic data were used to find candidate immune exposures; instead, reliance was placed on TCR beta sequences and their occurrence across donors. An earlier analysis of 587 of the donors applied high-throughput TCR beta sequencing to assess whether each TCR beta V gene segment acted as functional or pseudogenic. Donor age, sex, ethnicity and CMV serostatus were compiled together with the repertoire data. A later genetic analysis used genome-wide SNP genotypes for about 65% of the 666 donors, treating that subset as a discovery cohort. Every discovery cohort repertoire had been produced on one sequencing platform. Class I and class II HLA loci were covered by the typing at four-digit resolution. The number of donors typed differed by locus, with roughly 620-630 for A, B, C, DRB1 and DQB1, around 500 for DQA1, 600 to 610 for DPA1, and some 440 for DPB1. About five DR-DQ haplotypes were treated as single units for association and clustering because of strong linkage in the cohort. Among 350 to 400 genotyped donors of the cohort, an average of around 240,000 unique TCR beta nucleotide sequences were sequenced per donor, roughly a sixth of them non-productive.

General findings and caveats noted by the study authors: According to a later analysis, parvovirus B19, influenza, CMV and Epstein-Barr virus appeared linked to several top co-occurrence clusters. Compared with the roughly 600-donor mean, donors in an Asian-associated ancestry cluster had fewer N-insertions in productive TCRs, according to a later genetic analysis. Linkage disequilibrium might explain the correlated functional status among segregating V segments, but an unknown experimental factor could not be excluded. A few of the identified cytomegalovirus-associated TCR beta chains were confirmed in vitro to be specific for cytomegalovirus antigens. The classifier was reported to diagnose cytomegalovirus status with high specificity and sensitivity in both the original cohort and the validation cohort. A group of highly shared sequence variants was considered likely to be a technical artifact of the sequencing pipeline. CMV serostatus was the only immune exposure information available for the cohort. Strong co-occurrence of HLA alleles, especially DR and DQ, made assigning TCR associations to individual alleles difficult. The earlier analysis of 587 of the donors excluded 15 to 20 rarely observed V segments, including chromosome 9 orphons, because counts were too low. A later analysis found that TCR association rates varied across HLA loci, with DRB1 alleles showing the most associated TCRs and HLA-C alleles the fewest. According to the authors, the approach could potentially be generalized to other disease states and immunological phenotypes. Because HLA typing was unavailable for some donors at each locus, only the typed subset was used in association tests. A further reported finding was that TCR beta sequences accurately predicted the HLA-A and HLA-B alleles for most subjects in the first cohort. Some IMGT-functional V segments, including TRBV6-2 and TRBV6-3, could not be told apart with the 87-base-pair reads, so those segments were excluded. The study gave a list of more than 150 TCR beta chains associated with cytomegalovirus. In this cohort, only TCR beta chains were sequenced, and detectable features were limited by the absence of alpha or paired-chain data. In an earlier analysis of more than 500 of the donors, most TCR beta V segments appeared in productive rearrangements about 90% or about 30% of the time, broadly matching IMGT annotations. A later analysis associated about 17,000 TCR beta sequences with specific HLA alleles at a false discovery rate of 0.05. A later analysis found that HLA-associated TCR beta chains were more clonally expanded and had lower generation probabilities than equally common non-associated chains. Sequencing depth was assumed to be roughly uniform across donors in the presence/absence analyses, though that assumption may not hold. Most CMV-associated TCR beta chains appeared to be HLA-restricted in a later analysis, and the HLA associations seemed to be driven largely by CMV exposure. Most TCR sequences were observed very rarely across donors, whereas some public TCRs were present in many individuals. A later genetic analysis associated a missense DCLRE1C variant with V-gene and J-gene trimming of TCR beta chains, and an independent cohort replicated the association.

Libraries were constructed by the immunoSEQ multiplex PCR assay. For the multiplex PCR, a mixture combining 60 forward primers for TCR Vbeta segments and 13 reverse primers for TCR Jbeta segments was used. A multiplex PCR assay on genomic DNA amplified the CDR3 region of rearranged TCR beta genes. Amplified TCR beta libraries were sequenced as 87-base-pair reads on the Illumina HiSeq System. On the authors' methods: Across the 666 repertoires, a later analysis counted some 81 million unique TCR beta chains, 9.5 million to 13 million of which were shared by at least two donors. Raw reads were error-corrected and collapsed into unique sequences by a nearest-neighbor algorithm in which closely related sequences were merged to remove PCR and sequencing errors. Alignment of CDR3 sequences to IMGT reference sequences was used to assign V, D and J gene segments. For a sequence to be retained, at least a six-nucleotide match to both a V gene segment and a J gene segment was required. A rearrangement counted as productive if the CDR3 had no stop codons and remained in frame with V and J, and every other rearrangement counted as non-productive. Following IMGT convention, CDR3 was defined as the stretch from the second conserved V-encoded cysteine up to the conserved J-encoded phenylalanine. The earlier analysis of about 610 of the donors excluded any sequence lacking an unambiguous match to a single V gene segment. An earlier analysis of several hundred of the donors classified V segments as functional when productive rearrangements were above 56.7% and as segregating when the standard deviation between donors was above 5%. A statistical classification framework was built to diagnose cytomegalovirus status from the catalog of TCR beta chain sequences. A later analysis assigned V and J genes by comparing TCR nucleotide sequences with IMGT/GENE-DB human TR gene sequences. The TCRdist pipeline was used in a later analysis to assign CDR3 sequences and most-parsimonious VDJ recombination scenarios. A later analysis defined each TCR beta chain by its CDR3 amino acid sequence plus V-gene family, and excluded reads lacking a unique V-gene family. As a way to deal with suspected cross-contamination and a sequencing artifact, a later analysis dropped nearly 600 nucleotide sequences that were highly shared and had low generation probability. In a later analysis, a clonal expansion index was calculated for each public chain from normalized within-repertoire ranks of inferred template counts. A later analysis computed generation probabilities with a VDJ recombination model fitted to out-of-frame rearrangements, and checked the results against IGoR. A later analysis scored TCR-TCR, TCR-HLA and TCR-CMV co-occurrence with hypergeometric tests, applying a repertoire-size bias correction to TCR pairs. To estimate false discovery rates, a later analysis permuted the HLA or CMV assignments 20 times. In a later analysis, co-occurring TCRs were grouped with DBSCAN, and TCRdist sequence similarity was added when clustering was performed within HLA-allele-positive subsets. Repertoires with fewer than 30,000 or more than 120,000 public chains, plus five repertoires with anomalous nucleotide sharing, were excluded from co-occurrence clustering. The table comes from immuneACCESS by way of TCRdb, which keeps in-frame sequences with V and J called. Part of the clones is missing from these tables; in studies checked, under half for an unresolved V gene and the rest for unknown reasons. The V and J calls and clone size are taken from that table; D and trimming were inferred from the DNA. The sample table contains under 150,000 clones; only one count was recorded for less than 65% of them. The ten top clones hold about a tenth of the sample.

The cohort comprised approximately 700 healthy bone marrow donors. Cohort members were all nominally healthy when sampled, although unrecorded immune exposures were likely present. The donor tested CMV seropositive and was one of the 289 seropositive cohort members. Each donor provided a peripheral blood sample, and peripheral blood mononuclear cells were used for TCR beta sequencing. Genomic DNA extraction from the blood cell samples was performed with the Qiagen DNeasy Blood Extraction Kit. About this clone itself: No cognate antigen has been identified for it. The sample holds no much larger clone one base away, and base qualities are not on file.

Unmatched junction bases come to 19, with V trimmed by 8 bases and J by 13 bases. CDR1 and CDR2 are drawn from the germline V gene (reference sequence): MNHNY, SVGAGI. The CDR3 numbers 14 residues from cysteine through phenylalanine. The DNA shown is the 42-base CDR3, in frame from base 1. The clonotype originates from a man in his forties or fifties in good health and CMV-seropositive. Sequencing was carried out using PBMCs. This chain is built from TRBV6-6 and TRBJ2-7, with 8 bases aligning to TRBD1. At the DNA level, the sequence is TGTGCCAGCCGGCCGGGACAGGCCGACTATGTGGAATACTTC. It is translated as CASRPGQADYVEYF.